Sequencing of this TCR beta chain was carried out in a study of blood T cell repertoires in COVID-19. Across the whole study: T cells, B-cell-depleted T cells, or PBMCs provided the cDNA or gDNA that served as material.

In this sample, this clone turned up once. Original methodology: Scientists estimated how many nucleated cells there were by amplifying reference gene primers. The protocol was immunoSEQ multiplex PCR, while the TCRdb copy is restricted to in-frame clones and leaves out a portion. The V and J calls and clone size are taken from that table; D and trimming were inferred from the DNA. Of roughly 27,000 clones in the sample, 80% to 90% are singletons; the top ten hold around 9.1%. Germline loops: CDR1 SGHRS, CDR2 YFSETQ. V was clipped by 7 bases and J by 1 base; unmatched bases: 3. The CDR3 has 13 amino acids.

The sample comprised peripheral blood. The TCR sequence derives from a man aged 60 to 75 with acute or convalescent COVID-19. This chain connects TRBV5-1 to TRBJ1-1; TRBD1 agrees at 8 bases. In nucleotides, the CDR3 is TGCGCCAGCCTTGGACAGGGGAACACTGAAGCTTTCTTT. Its translation: CASLGQGNTEAFF.